This T cell receptor beta chain was documented in a study of cytotoxic CD8 clonotypes in ibrutinib-treated CLL. Study-level points and caveats: Baseline clonality was higher than in age-matched healthy donors and moved in step with circulating CD8+ T-cell counts. With treatment, public clonotypes, which were uncommon, either contracted or remained stable.

In regard to this clone: Its antigen is not known.

CDR1 and CDR2 from the germline V gene are ENHRY and SYGVKD. The germline V and J ends were trimmed by 6 bases and 4 bases, with 9 bases remaining between them. The CDR3 extends over 13 amino acids. The data were produced by immunoSEQ multiplex PCR, yet TCRdb's version contains in-frame clones alone and is incomplete. This sample has roughly 58,000 clones; roughly 58% occur once, and the top ten carry 24%. Genomic DNA in a quantity of about 2 micrograms was derived from cryopreserved PBMCs for TCR beta libraries. The clonotype comes from a human donor with chronic lymphocytic leukemia. The material sequenced was PBMCs, taken at disease progression, from a patient treated with ibrutinib. The genes are TRBV10-3 and TRBJ2-2; perhaps TRBD1 as D (6 bases). The CDR3 is CAIRQGSTGELFF. The CDR3 coding sequence is TGTGCCATCAGACAGGGTTCCACCGGGGAGCTGTTTTTT.